Listed below are T cell receptor beta chains from one sample, sequenced in a study of T cells in tumors and immune-related adverse events. Sequencing used immunoSEQ multiplex PCR; TCRdb keeps in-frame clones, though not all of them. Of about 22,000 clones listed, 75% to 95% are singletons. This specimen consisted of lymph node tissue, obtained from a patient treated with anti-PD-1 therapy. Receptors originate from a female donor with metastatic renal cell carcinoma. The CDR3 runs from the conserved cysteine through the conserved F or W. D genes are given only for firm matches. A clone size is listed for some rows: how often the clone was seen (once, few, many), or a class if it is expanded.

clone size	D gene	V gene	CDR3 length	J gene	CDR3 protein	CDR3 DNA
-	TRBD1	TRBV5-1	14	TRBJ1-2	CASSLTDRDYGYTF	TGCGCCAGCAGCCTAACGGACAGGGACTATGGCTACACCTTC
-	-	TRBV28	15	TRBJ2-7	CASSSMGRSSYEQYF	TGTGCCAGCAGCTCCATGGGACGGAGCTCCTACGAGCAGTACTTC
-	TRBD2	TRBV5-1	15	TRBJ2-7	CASSQLAGLSYEQYF	TGCGCCAGCAGCCAACTAGCGGGACTCTCCTACGAGCAGTACTTC
once	-	TRBV19	14	TRBJ2-3	CASSTSASTDTQYF	TGTGCCAGTAGTACTAGCGCAAGCACAGATACGCAGTATTTT
-	-	TRBV5-5	14	TRBJ1-2	CASSFDFPGGGYTF	TGTGCCAGCAGCTTTGATTTTCCTGGGGGTGGCTACACCTTC
-	TRBD2	TRBV6-5	16	TRBJ2-3	CASSLVGAGYTDTQYF	TGTGCCAGCAGTTTGGTCGGAGCGGGATACACAGATACGCAGTATTTT
-	-	TRBV6-6	14	TRBJ2-2	CASSPSRDTGELFF	TGTGCCAGCAGCCCCTCCAGAGACACCGGGGAGCTGTTTTTT
-	-	TRBV20-1	11	TRBJ1-1	CSAADWSMAFF	TGCAGTGCTGCTGACTGGAGTATGGCTTTCTTT
-	-	TRBV5-1	13	TRBJ2-5	CASSFIIAETQYF	TGCGCCAGCAGCTTTATTATCGCCGAGACCCAGTACTTC
-	-	TRBV27	14	TRBJ2-1	CASSTNAQGHEQFF	TGTGCCAGCAGTACTAACGCACAGGGTCATGAGCAGTTCTTC
-	-	TRBV18	14	TRBJ1-2	CASSPVGANYGYTF	TGTGCCAGCTCACCGGTCGGAGCTAACTATGGCTACACCTTC
-	-	TRBV7-2	15	TRBJ2-1	CASSYGPIANNEQFF	TGTGCCAGCAGCTACGGGCCTATCGCTAACAATGAGCAGTTCTTC
once	-	TRBV5-1	13	TRBJ2-7	CASSLSPEYEQYF	TGCGCCAGCAGCTTGTCGCCGGAATACGAGCAGTACTTC
-	TRBD1	TRBV2	15	TRBJ2-5	CASSEWGGTVETQYF	TGTGCCAGCAGTGAATGGGGTGGGACAGTGGAGACCCAGTACTTC
-	TRBD1	TRBV6-1	14	TRBJ1-5	CASSGTGGSQPQHF	TGTGCCAGCAGCGGGACAGGGGGTAGTCAGCCCCAGCATTTT
-	-	TRBV5-6	13	TRBJ2-1	CASSLGGLGEQFF	TGTGCCAGCAGCTTGGGGGGCCTCGGTGAGCAGTTCTTC
-	-	TRBV7-9	15	TRBJ2-7	CASSLQGGDSYEQYF	TGTGCCAGCAGCTTACAGGGGGGAGATTCCTACGAGCAGTACTTC
-	-	TRBV7-7	13	TRBJ2-7	CASSLGWADEQYF	TGTGCCAGCAGCTTAGGATGGGCTGATGAGCAGTACTTC
-	TRBD1	TRBV6-5	13	TRBJ2-5	CASRDSSQETQYF	TGTGCCAGTAGGGACAGCAGTCAAGAGACCCAGTACTTC
-	-	TRBV19	15	TRBJ1-4	CASSMVDRSGEKLFF	TGTGCCAGTAGTATGGTTGACCGATCGGGTGAAAAACTGTTTTTT
-	-	TRBV6-6	14	TRBJ2-5	CASSKFTDQETQYF	TGTGCCAGCAGCAAGTTTACAGATCAAGAGACCCAGTACTTC
few	-	TRBV28	12	TRBJ2-2	CASSTGTGELFF	TGTGCCAGCAGTACAGGAACCGGGGAGCTGTTTTTT
-	TRBD1	TRBV7-2	15	TRBJ2-3	CASKRQGAPTDTQYF	TGTGCCAGCAAGAGACAGGGGGCTCCCACAGATACGCAGTATTTT